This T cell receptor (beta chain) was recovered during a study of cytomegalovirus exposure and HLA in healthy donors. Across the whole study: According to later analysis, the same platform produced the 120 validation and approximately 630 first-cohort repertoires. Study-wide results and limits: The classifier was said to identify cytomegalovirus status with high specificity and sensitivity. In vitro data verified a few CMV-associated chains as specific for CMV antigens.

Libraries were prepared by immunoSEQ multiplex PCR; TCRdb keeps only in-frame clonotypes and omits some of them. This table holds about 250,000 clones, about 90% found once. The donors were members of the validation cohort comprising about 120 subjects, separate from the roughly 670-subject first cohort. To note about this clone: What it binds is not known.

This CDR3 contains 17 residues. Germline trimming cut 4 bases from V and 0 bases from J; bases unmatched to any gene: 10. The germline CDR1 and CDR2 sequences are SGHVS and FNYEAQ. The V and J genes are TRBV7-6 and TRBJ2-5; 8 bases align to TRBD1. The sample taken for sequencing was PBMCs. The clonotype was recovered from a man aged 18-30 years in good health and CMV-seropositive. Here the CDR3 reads CASSSNQGQAYQETQYF. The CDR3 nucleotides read TGTGCCAGCAGCTCCAATCAGGGACAGGCGTACCAAGAGACCCAGTACTTC.